Listed below are T cell receptor beta chains from one sample, sequenced in a study of CD8 T cells in ankylosing spondylitis. Each CDR3 protein gets one entry after TCRdb re-called the 5' RACE reads with MiXCR. This sample carries 130,000 or so distinct CDR3 sequences, over 15% of them seen once, and the ten largest clones take about 30%. The specimen sequenced was blood, either unsorted or a sorted T cell fraction (not recorded which). The receptors come from a male donor with ankylosing spondylitis. CDR3s leave out the opening cysteine and the closing phenylalanine or tryptophan.

cdr3_length: 12
j_call: TRBJ2-1
v_call: TRBV10-1
cdr3_aa: AITRDVYYNEQF

cdr3_length: 11
j_call: TRBJ2-2
v_call: TRBV27
cdr3_aa: ASSLYGTGELF

cdr3_length: 13
j_call: TRBJ1-1
v_call: TRBV5-1
cdr3_aa: ASSATGWGETEAF

cdr3_length: 10
j_call: TRBJ2-1
v_call: TRBV9
cdr3_aa: ASSVDGREQF

cdr3_length: 12
j_call: TRBJ2-1
v_call: TRBV2
cdr3_aa: ASSVAGGPDEQF

cdr3_length: 13
j_call: TRBJ2-1
v_call: TRBV15
cdr3_aa: ATSGDRGAYNEQF

cdr3_length: 12
j_call: TRBJ2-2
v_call: TRBV29-1
cdr3_aa: SVAARGGTGELF

cdr3_length: 16
j_call: TRBJ2-7
v_call: TRBV3-1
cdr3_aa: ASSQDGPLAGHSYEQY

cdr3_length: 14
j_call: TRBJ2-1
v_call: TRBV7-6
cdr3_aa: ASSARQGTSYNEQF

cdr3_length: 13
j_call: TRBJ2-7
v_call: TRBV6-5
cdr3_aa: ASSYSRTANYEQY

cdr3_length: 12
j_call: TRBJ2-7
v_call: TRBV28
cdr3_aa: ASSPPDRVDEQY

cdr3_length: 15
j_call: TRBJ2-1
v_call: TRBV20-1
cdr3_aa: SARGTSVREFTVEQF

cdr3_length: 15
j_call: TRBJ2-2
v_call: TRBV7-9
cdr3_aa: ASSFFLAGDNTGELF

cdr3_length: 14
j_call: TRBJ1-4
v_call: TRBV4-1
cdr3_aa: ASSTFHAVANEKLF

cdr3_length: 12
j_call: TRBJ1-5
v_call: TRBV5-1
cdr3_aa: ASRTGTDNQPQH

cdr3_length: 13
j_call: TRBJ1-1
v_call: TRBV27
cdr3_aa: ASSLSVVSNTEAF

cdr3_length: 13
j_call: TRBJ2-3
v_call: TRBV12-3/TRBV12-4
cdr3_aa: ASSPPSAGTDTQY

cdr3_length: 12
j_call: TRBJ2-2
v_call: TRBV4-1
cdr3_aa: ASSQQGYTGELF

cdr3_length: 9
j_call: TRBJ1-1
v_call: TRBV7-9
cdr3_aa: ASRSNTEAF

cdr3_length: 13
j_call: TRBJ2-1
v_call: TRBV5-6
cdr3_aa: ASSPGLAGVDEQF

cdr3_length: 12
j_call: TRBJ2-7
v_call: TRBV5-1
cdr3_aa: ASSAGQGPYEQY

cdr3_length: 12
j_call: TRBJ2-1
v_call: TRBV15
cdr3_aa: ATSSRDRDNEQF